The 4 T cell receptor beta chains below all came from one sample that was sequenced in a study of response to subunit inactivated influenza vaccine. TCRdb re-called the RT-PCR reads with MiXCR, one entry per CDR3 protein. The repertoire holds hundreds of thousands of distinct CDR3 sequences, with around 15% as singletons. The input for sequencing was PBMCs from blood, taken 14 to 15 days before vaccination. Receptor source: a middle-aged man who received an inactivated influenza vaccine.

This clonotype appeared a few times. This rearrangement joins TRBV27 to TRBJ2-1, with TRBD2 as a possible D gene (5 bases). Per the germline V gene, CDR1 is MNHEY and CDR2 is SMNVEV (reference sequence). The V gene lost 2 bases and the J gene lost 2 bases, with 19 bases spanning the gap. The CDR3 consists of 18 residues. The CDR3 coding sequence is TGTGCCAGCAGTTTACGAGGTCGGGGTTCAGCTCCCTACAATGAGCAGTTCTTC. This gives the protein CASSLRGRGSAPYNEQFF.

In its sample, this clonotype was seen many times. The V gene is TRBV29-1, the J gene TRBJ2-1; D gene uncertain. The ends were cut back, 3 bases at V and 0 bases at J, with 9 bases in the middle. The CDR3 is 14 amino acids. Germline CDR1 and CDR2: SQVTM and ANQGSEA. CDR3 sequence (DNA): TGCAGCGTTGATGCAGGTAGCTCCTACAATGAGCAGTTCTTC. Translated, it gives CSVDAGSSYNEQFF.

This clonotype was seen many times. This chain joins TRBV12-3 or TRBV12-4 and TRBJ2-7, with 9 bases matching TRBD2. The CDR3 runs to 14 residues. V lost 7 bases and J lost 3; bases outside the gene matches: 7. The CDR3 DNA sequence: TGTGCCAGCACCGCCGGGACTAGCAGCTACGAGCAGTACTTC. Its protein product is CASTAGTSSYEQYF.

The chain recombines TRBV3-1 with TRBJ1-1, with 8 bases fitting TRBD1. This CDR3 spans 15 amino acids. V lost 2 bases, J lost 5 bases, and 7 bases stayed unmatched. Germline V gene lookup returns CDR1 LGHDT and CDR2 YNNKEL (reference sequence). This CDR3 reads CASSQIGQGNTEAFF. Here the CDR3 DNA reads TGTGCCAGCAGCCAAATTGGACAGGGAAATACTGAAGCTTTCTTT.